These 26 T cell receptor beta chains were sequenced from one sample in a study of cytomegalovirus exposure and HLA in healthy donors. The PCR was carried out with 60 Vbeta primers and 13 Jbeta primers. The method was immunoSEQ multiplex PCR; TCRdb's version includes in-frame clones alone and lacks a portion of them. This sample has approximately 150,000 clones, with 80% found just once. Sequenced: PBMCs. The receptors originated from a woman in her thirties or forties in good health and CMV-seronegative.

This rearrangement joins TRBV6-6 to TRBJ1-1; tentatively, D is TRBD1 (5 bases). Trimming removed 2 bases at V and 8 bases at J, with 12 bases between. This CDR3 has 13 amino acids. Germline CDR1 MNHNY, CDR2 SVGAGI (reference sequence). The CDR3 sequence: CASSYGGIPEAFF. DNA for the CDR3: TGTGCCAGCAGTTACGGGGGGATCCCAGAAGCTTTCTTT.

This clone was seen just once. V usage is TRBV2 and J usage is TRBJ1-1; 8 bases align to TRBD1. Germline V gene data show CDR1 as SNHLY and CDR2 as FYNNEI. V lost 8 bases to trimming and J lost 1 base; unmatched junction nucleotides: 6. CDR3 size: 14 residues. The CDR3 nucleotides are TGTGCCAGCCTGAGGGACAGGAGGAACACTGAAGCTTTCTTT. It translates to CASLRDRRNTEAFF.

The chain carries TRBV5-1 and TRBJ1-4; 8 positions match TRBD1. CDR3 length: 15 residues. Germline trimming cut 4 bases from V and 4 bases from J; bases unmatched to any gene: 6. Per the germline V gene, CDR1 is SGHRS and CDR2 is YFSETQ. The CDR3 region is CASSHQGAGNEKLFF. CDR3 nucleotide sequence: TGCGCCAGCAGCCACCAGGGGGCCGGTAATGAAAAACTGTTTTTT.

This chain connects TRBV11-2 to TRBJ1-1; D is undetermined. Germline V lookup: CDR1 SGHAT, CDR2 FQNNGV. The CDR3 loop spans 13 amino acids. Trimming left V 1 base short and J 8 bases short, with 11 bases between. The CDR3 region is CASSLAQDVEAFF. CDR3 bases: TGTGCCAGCAGCTTAGCCCAGGATGTCGAAGCTTTCTTT.

V is TRBV7-3 and J is TRBJ2-7; D may be TRBD2 (5 bases). The V and J ends lost 5 bases and 4 bases respectively, with 18 bases between them. Germline V gene data show CDR1 as SGHTA and CDR2 as FQGTGA. The length of the CDR3 is 15 residues. CDR3 nucleotide sequence: TGTGCCAGCAGCCCAGAGGGTGGGTCGCCGTACGAGCAGTACTTC. It encodes CASSPEGGSPYEQYF.

The CDR3 bases are TGTGCCAGCAGTGGATCGGACAGGGCGTGGATGAGCTCCTACAATGAGCAGTTCTTC. It specifies CASSGSDRAWMSSYNEQFF. This chain uses TRBV6-4 with TRBJ2-1; 8 nucleotides line up with TRBD1. This CDR3 region has 19 residues. Germline V gene lookup returns CDR1 MRHNA and CDR2 SNTAGT. V lost 4 bases, J lost 0 bases, and 14 bases stayed unmatched.

Written as DNA, the CDR3 is TGTGCCAGCAGCGCTCCTAGTACAGATACGCAGTATTTT. Its translation: CASSAPSTDTQYF. The V call is TRBV9, the J call TRBJ2-3, with unresolved D. The CDR3 length is 13 residues. Trimming left V 3 bases short and J 3 bases short, with 8 bases between. Germline V CDR1 and CDR2: SGDLS, YYNGEE.

V usage is TRBV13 and J usage is TRBJ1-6; D gene unclear. Trimming stripped 5 bases from V and 0 bases from J, with 8 bases between. Germline-derived CDR1 and CDR2 are PRHDT and FYEKMQ (reference sequence). There are 15 residues in the CDR3. DNA of the CDR3: TGTGCCAGCAGCCACGAGAGCTCCTATAATTCACCCCTCCACTTT. Its translation is CASSHESSYNSPLHF. Filled out from reference TRBV13 and TRBJ1-6, the complete variable domain reads AAGVIQSPRHLIKEKRETATLKCYPIPRHDTVYWYQQGPGQDPQFLISFYEKMQSDKGSIPDRFSAQQFSDYHSELNMSSLELGDSALYFCASSHESSYNSPLHFGNGTRLTVT.

This chain joins TRBV7-8 and TRBJ2-3; TRBD2 matches at 14 bases. The CDR3 is 18 amino acids. Unmatched junction bases numbered 8, after V lost 4 bases and J lost 2 bases. Germline CDR1 is SGHVS and CDR2 is FQNEAQ. The CDR3 region has the DNA TGTGCCAGCAGCTCACCCGGGACTAGCGGGAGCGACACAGATACGCAGTATTTT. It yields the protein CASSSPGTSGSDTDTQYF.

V gene TRBV4-3 combines with J gene TRBJ2-6; D may be TRBD2 (6 bases). The CDR3 is made up of 17 amino acids. V shed 0 bases and J shed 4 bases, with 13 bases lying between them. Germline V gene sequence: CDR1 LGHNA, CDR2 YSLEER. CDR3 bases: TGCGCCAGCAGCCAAGAAGGAGGAGGGCGAGGGGCCAACGTCCTGACTTTC. It is translated as CASSQEGGGRGANVLTF.

The gene calls are TRBV7-9 and TRBJ2-2, with TRBD2 matching 13 bases. The germline gives CDR1 SEHNR, CDR2 FQNEAQ (reference sequence). With 5 bases clipped from V and 7 bases from J, the junction kept 10 bases outside the gene matches. This CDR3 is 17 amino acids long. The CDR3 here is CASSPGLAGVLSGELFF. The CDR3 DNA reads TGTGCCAGCAGCCCAGGACTAGCGGGAGTTCTCAGCGGGGAGCTGTTTTTT.

This chain uses TRBV20-1 with TRBJ2-3; D uncertain. This CDR3 has 11 residues. The V and J ends lost 5 bases and 6 bases respectively, with 9 bases between them. Germline CDR1 is DFQATT and CDR2 is SNEGSKA (reference sequence). DNA of the CDR3: TGCAGTGCTTGGTCCTACGATACGCAGTATTTT. Translated, it gives CSAWSYDTQYF.

The chain carries TRBV11-3 and TRBJ2-5, with a tentative D call TRBD1 (6 bases). The germline gives CDR1 SGHNT, CDR2 YENEEA. The CDR3 spans 15 residues. Between the trimmed V and J ends, which lost 3 bases and 5 bases, there was a span of 16 bases. CDR3 amino acids: CASSLLQGSWETQYF. The CDR3 coding sequence is TGTGCCAGCAGCTTGCTACAGGGTTCCTGGGAGACCCAGTACTTC. Looking up the rest from reference TRBV11-3 and TRBJ2-5 gives the full variable domain: EAGVVQSPRYKIIEKKQPVAFWCNPISGHNTLYWYLQNLGQGPELLIRYENEEAVDDSQLPKDRFSAERLKGVDSTLKIQPAELGDSAVYLCASSLLQGSWETQYFGPGTRLLVL.

The sample holds a few counts of this clone. The chain's CDR3 is CASSPGWTGLGNEQFF. CDR3 DNA: TGCGCCAGCAGCCCTGGGTGGACAGGTCTGGGGAATGAGCAGTTCTTC. The chain has TRBV5-1 and TRBJ2-1; TRBD1 matches 7 bases. V was clipped by 4 bases and J by 7 bases; unmatched bases: 14. CDR1 SGHRS and CDR2 YFSETQ come from the germline V gene. CDR3 size: 16 residues.

This chain connects TRBV28 to TRBJ1-2; D gene ambiguous. In germline, CDR1 is MDHEN, CDR2 SYDVKM. The CDR3 extends over 12 amino acids. Trimming pared 3 bases from V and 4 bases from J, leaving 6 bases between. The CDR3: CASSFSSYGYTF. CDR3 in DNA: TGTGCCAGCAGTTTTTCCAGCTATGGCTACACCTTC.

V is TRBV4-1 and J is TRBJ2-3; 7 bases are shared with TRBD2. With V trimmed by 1 base and J by 2 bases, 6 bases remained unmatched. The CDR3 runs to 16 residues. Germline V CDR1 and CDR2: MGHRA, YSYEKL. The CDR3 coding sequence is TGCGCCAGCAGCCAAGGGGGGAGGGTATACACAGATACGCAGTATTTT. Translated, it gives CASSQGGRVYTDTQYF.

The chain has TRBV5-6 and TRBJ2-7; the match to TRBD2 covers 9 bases. Germline CDR1 is SGHDT and CDR2 is YYEEEE. Losses at the gene ends were 2 bases for V and 5 bases for J; bases not matched to a gene: 5. This CDR3 spans 14 amino acids. The DNA for the CDR3 is TGTGCCAGCAGCTTCGGCATAGCGGGAGACGAGCAGTACTTC. Its protein product is CASSFGIAGDEQYF.

The chain links TRBV5-1 to TRBJ2-1; 7 bases line up with TRBD2. V was clipped by 2 bases and J by 3 bases; unmatched bases: 5. CDR3 length equals 15 residues. Germline loops: CDR1 SGHRS, CDR2 YFSETQ. The CDR3 loop is CASSLRAGSYNEQFF. The DNA for the CDR3 is TGCGCCAGCAGCTTACGAGCGGGGAGCTACAATGAGCAGTTCTTC.

This chain links TRBV7-9 with TRBJ2-7, with 9 bases matching TRBD1. With 1 base clipped from V and 5 bases from J, the junction kept 3 bases outside the gene matches. The CDR3 sequence is 14 residues long. The germline V gene encodes CDR1 SEHNR and CDR2 FQNEAQ (reference sequence). DNA for the CDR3: TGTGCCAGCAGCTTAGGGGACAGGGAGGACGAGCAGTACTTC. Protein product: CASSLGDREDEQYF.

The chain joins TRBV5-4 to TRBJ2-1, with D perhaps TRBD1 (6 bases). Between the trimmed V and J ends, which lost 5 bases and 3 bases, there was a span of 15 bases. This CDR3 has 15 amino acids. Germline CDR1 and CDR2: SGHNT and YYREEE (reference sequence). For the CDR3, the DNA is TGTGCCAGCAGTCAATACACAGGGAACTACAATGAGCAGTTCTTC. Protein: CASSQYTGNYNEQFF.

The V gene is TRBV9, the J gene TRBJ2-7; TRBD2 agrees at 8 bases. The V segment lost 3 bases and the J segment 2 bases; nucleotides outside the gene matches: 10. The CDR3 runs 16 residues. CDR1 and CDR2 (germline): SGDLS, YYNGEE. In nucleotides, the CDR3 is TGTGCCAGCAGCGCCTCAGGACTAGCTGGTACCTACGAGCAGTACTTC. Protein sequence: CASSASGLAGTYEQYF.

J is TRBJ2-6 and V is TRBV19, with D tentatively TRBD1 (6 bases). CDR3 length equals 17 residues. Germline values: CDR1 LNHDA, CDR2 SQIVND (reference sequence). With 3 bases removed from V and 0 bases from J, the gap between germline ends came to 12 bases. CDR3 region: CASSITWTASGANVLTF. CDR3 coding DNA: TGTGCCAGTAGTATCACCTGGACAGCCTCTGGGGCCAACGTCCTGACTTTC.

J is TRBJ1-3 and V is TRBV2; no clear D. CDR1 and CDR2 (germline): SNHLY, FYNNEI. The CDR3 loop spans 13 amino acids. The germline V and J ends were trimmed by 2 bases and 4 bases, with 6 bases remaining between them. The CDR3 DNA follows: TGTGCCAGCAGTGAACTGACAGGAAACACCATATATTTT. Its protein is CASSELTGNTIYF. Together with reference TRBV2 and TRBJ1-3, the CDR3 gives the full variable domain: EPEVTQTPSHQVTQMGQEVILRCVPISNHLYFYWYRQILGQKVEFLVSFYNNEISEKSEIFDDQFSVERPDGSNFTLKIRSTKLEDSAMYFCASSELTGNTIYFGEGSWLTVV.

This chain links TRBV11-3 with TRBJ1-1, with 9 bases fitting TRBD1. This CDR3 spans 17 amino acids. V trimming: 1 base; J trimming: 1 base; junction bases outside the gene matches: 7. Germline V lookup: CDR1 SGHNT, CDR2 YENEEA. The chain's CDR3 is CASSLGTGAPGNTEAFF. The DNA for the CDR3 is TGTGCCAGCAGCTTAGGGACAGGGGCCCCTGGGAACACTGAAGCTTTCTTT.

The chain uses TRBV7-9 and TRBJ2-3, with a weak D call TRBD1 (6 bases). Trimming left V 5 bases short and J 6 bases short, with 15 bases between. CDR1 SEHNR and CDR2 FQNEAQ come from the germline V gene (reference sequence). CDR3 length equals 14 residues. The CDR3 DNA reads as TGTGCCAGCAGCCGGGACAATGCTGTCGATACGCAGTATTTT. Translated, it gives CASSRDNAVDTQYF.

The chain employs TRBV19 and TRBJ2-7; maybe TRBD1 (5 bases). Trimming shortened V by 3 bases and J by 6 bases, and 9 bases separated the two germline ends. Germline V gene data show CDR1 as LNHDA and CDR2 as SQIVND (reference sequence). CDR3 size: 12 residues. The CDR3 nucleotides read TGTGCCAGTAGTATTACTGGGGCCGAGCAGTACTTC. Residues: CASSITGAEQYF. The variable domain in full, completed from reference TRBV19 and TRBJ2-7, reads DGGITQSPKYLFRKEGQNVTLSCEQNLNHDAMYWYRQDPGQGLRLIYYSQIVNDFQKGDIAEGYSVSREKKESFPLTVTSAQKNPTAFYLCASSITGAEQYFGPGTRLTVT.